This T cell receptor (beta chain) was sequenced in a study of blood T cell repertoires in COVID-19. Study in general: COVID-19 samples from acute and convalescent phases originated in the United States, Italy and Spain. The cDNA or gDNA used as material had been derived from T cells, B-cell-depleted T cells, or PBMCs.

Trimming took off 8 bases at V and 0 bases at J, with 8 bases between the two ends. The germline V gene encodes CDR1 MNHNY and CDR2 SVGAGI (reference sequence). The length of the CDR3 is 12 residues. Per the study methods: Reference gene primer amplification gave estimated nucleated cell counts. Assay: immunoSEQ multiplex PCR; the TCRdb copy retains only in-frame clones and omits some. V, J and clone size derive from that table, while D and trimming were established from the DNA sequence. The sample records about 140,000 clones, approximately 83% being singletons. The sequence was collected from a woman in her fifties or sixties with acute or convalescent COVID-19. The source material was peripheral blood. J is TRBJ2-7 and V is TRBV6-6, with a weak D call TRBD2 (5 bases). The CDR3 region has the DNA TGTGCCAGCTCTCTAGCCTCCTACGAGCAGTACTTC. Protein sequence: CASSLASYEQYF.